This record looks at one T cell receptor (beta chain) sequence and its context. Its cognate antigen has yet to be identified. Per-base quality was not reported, and no clone a single base away is much larger than it. The method was 5' RACE. Instrument used: Illumina HiSeq 2000. Template switching added a universal primer binding site, and the final cDNA carried a unique molecular identifier that allowed TCR cDNA molecules to be counted accurately. Specific primers in the conserved constant-segment region were used to synthesize first-strand cDNA for the TCR alpha and beta chains. To control for contamination, every cDNA library was double barcoded, receiving both a SMART-Mk sample barcode and Illumina barcodes. TruSeq adapter sequences and Illumina sample barcodes were added in two successive PCR steps. TCR alpha and beta cDNA libraries were sequenced on the Illumina HiSeq platform with custom primers. From the authors' description of their analysis: Unique molecular identifiers were extracted from raw reads with MiGEC, and CDR3 positions were determined with MiXCR. For each individual, recombination models were inferred using an EM algorithm with the repgenHMM and IGoR tools. The tcR package in R was used for shared clonotype analysis, with sharing normalized by the product of cloneset sizes. To study raw recombination without the effects of thymic and clonal selection, out-of-frame nonproductive sequences were analyzed. TCRdb itself trimmed the public reads at Q25 with fastp, ran MiXCR and retained productive beta chains. Here each entry gathers all rows of one CDR3 protein and keeps the most common genes and DNA. TCRdb, not the authors, supplied the V and J calls. The sample table shows about 890,000 distinct CDR3 sequences, and approximately 13% are seen once. The ten largest clonotypes hold roughly 1.5% of the sample.

Only healthy Caucasian donors were included. Three pairs of female monozygotic twins, all aged about 18 to 30 years, made up the twin cohort. RNA for TCR libraries was isolated from peripheral blood mononuclear cells. The data originate from a study of identical twins (TCRdb year 2016). At the level of the whole study: To test whether fetal clonotypes persist, this study deep-sequenced TCR alpha and beta repertoires from monozygotic twins, from unrelated adults of various ages, and from cord blood. To rule out contamination, the twin experiments were replicated at different times with different library preparation protocols. General findings and caveats noted by the study authors: Because the same donors could not be followed over many years, conclusions were based on cross-sectional statistical analysis. Compared with coincidental sharing between unrelated individuals, an excess of low generation-probability sequences was observed among out-of-frame TCR alpha sequences shared between twins. Out-of-frame TCR alpha sharing in monozygotic twins was systematically underestimated by recombination models, whereas sharing between unrelated individuals was in agreement with the recombination models. Invariant T cells such as MAIT and iNKT could partly confound zero-insertion analyses, though diverse VJ usage argued against this for most clonotypes. In beta out-of-frame sequences, excess twin sharing was weaker, because having fewer shared sequences lowered the signal-to-noise ratio. Fewer insertions were carried by abundant cord blood beta clonotypes, a similar but weaker trend appeared in young adult naive repertoires, and no such trend appeared in memory repertoires.

Trimming costs V 2 bases and J 0 bases, and their ends lie 12 bases apart. Spanning cysteine to phenylalanine, the CDR3 consists of 16 amino acids. Of the read, only the CDR3 DNA is kept; its 48 bases are in frame from base 1. These data are also associated with another study on yellow fever vaccine responses in identical twins. As the second publication notes: The T cell response to vaccination in identical twins was reported by the authors to appear partly convergent and partly personalized. In the study, vaccine-responding T cell clones were precisely tracked in identical twins.

The rearrangement joined TRBV12-3 or TRBV12-4 to TRBJ2-3; TRBD1 might be the D gene, on 6 matching bases. Specimen: PBMCs. This clonotype was obtained from a woman under 30 in good health. This receptor carries the CDR3 CASSLSRGSSTDTQYF. The DNA sequence reads TGTGCCAGCAGTTTATCCAGGGGCTCTAGCACAGATACGCAGTATTTT.